A selection of T cell receptor beta chains follows, all from one sample in a study of cytomegalovirus exposure and HLA in healthy donors. The method was immunoSEQ multiplex PCR; TCRdb's version includes in-frame clones alone and lacks a portion of them. This table has hundreds of thousands of clones, approximately 86% appearing once. Sequencing was performed on PBMCs. The receptors were sampled from a woman aged 30 to 39 in good health and CMV-seropositive. Each CDR3 is given with its conserved first and last residue. A D gene is named only where the DNA matches it firmly. Size values are once, few and many counts, or a class for expanded clones, and some rows have none.

.	TRBJ2-7	TRBD1	TRBV19	TGTGCCAGTAGTCCGAAGGACAGGGGGTCCCACGAGCAGTACTTC	CASSPKDRGSHEQYF
.	TRBJ2-1	TRBD1	TRBV28	TGTGCCAGCAGTTTATTCGGACAGGGTGCCTACAATGAGCAGTTCTTC	CASSLFGQGAYNEQFF
.	TRBJ2-7	.	TRBV2	TGTGCCAGCAGTATGCAGGGTACCTCCTACGAGCAGTACTTC	CASSMQGTSYEQYF
once	TRBJ1-2	.	TRBV4-2	TGTGCCAGCAGCCAATCTCACAGGGAGAACTATGGCTACACCTTC	CASSQSHRENYGYTF
.	TRBJ2-1	.	TRBV23-1	TGCGCCAGCAGGATTCAGAACAATGAGCAGTTCTTC	CASRIQNNEQFF
once	TRBJ1-1	.	TRBV9	TGTGCCAGCAGCGTAGATTCCCAGGGGAACACTGAAGCTTTCTTT	CASSVDSQGNTEAFF
few	TRBJ2-7	.	TRBV30	TGTGCCTGGAATGTACTAGCTGGCTCCGAGCAGTACTTC	CAWNVLAGSEQYF
.	TRBJ2-7	TRBD2	TRBV19	TGTGCCAGTAGTATCGAACTAGCGGGACCCTACGAGCAGTACTTC	CASSIELAGPYEQYF
.	TRBJ1-3	.	TRBV6-6	TGTGCCAGCAGCCTACTCCAGGCCCTTGGTGACACCATATATTTT	CASSLLQALGDTIYF
.	TRBJ2-7	TRBD2	TRBV27	TGTGCCAGCAGAGGCTCTAGCGGCTACGAGCAGTACTTC	CASRGSSGYEQYF
.	TRBJ2-1	.	TRBV28	TGTGCCAGCAGACGAGTGAGCTCCTACAATGAGCAGTTCTTC	CASRRVSSYNEQFF
.	TRBJ2-3	TRBD2	TRBV27	TGTGCCAGCAGCACTAGCGGGAGGGTAGATACGCAGTATTTT	CASSTSGRVDTQYF
.	TRBJ1-2	TRBD1	TRBV7-9	TGTGCCGGAGGGCGGACAGGAAACTATGGCTACACCTTC	CAGGRTGNYGYTF